This is a list of T cell receptor beta chains from one sample in a study of blood T cell repertoires in COVID-19. TCRdb's table, derived via immunoSEQ multiplex PCR, lists solely in-frame clones and lacks some. The repertoire holds roughly 160,000 clones, with about 83% as singletons. The sequenced material came from peripheral blood. These receptors were obtained from a woman aged 70-85 years with COVID-19, enrolled during active disease. Both conserved end residues are part of each CDR3. A D gene is named only where the DNA matches it firmly. Clone size, where shown, is once, few, many, or a class for clones that have expanded.

clone size	D gene	V gene	J gene	CDR3 protein	CDR3 DNA
-	TRBD1	TRBV18	TRBJ2-4	CASSLDRGLAKNIQYF	TGTGCCAGCTCACTAGACAGGGGACTAGCCAAAAACATTCAGTACTTC
once	-	TRBV11-2	TRBJ1-1	CASSPERGNTEAFF	TGTGCCAGCAGCCCCGAAAGGGGGAACACTGAAGCTTTCTTT
once	TRBD2	TRBV29-1	TRBJ2-3	CSGSGGAGTDTQYF	TGCAGCGGTAGCGGGGGGGCAGGCACAGATACGCAGTATTTT
-	-	TRBV29-1	TRBJ2-5	CSVDLQETQYF	TGCAGCGTTGACCTCCAAGAGACCCAGTACTTC
-	-	TRBV24-1	TRBJ2-2	CATRSTSVGELFF	TGTGCCACCCGTTCGACTTCAGTCGGGGAGCTGTTTTTT
once	-	TRBV6-5	TRBJ1-2	CASSYSAGRGIYGYTF	TGTGCCAGCAGTTACTCTGCCGGGCGGGGGATCTATGGCTACACCTTC
-	TRBD1	TRBV6-5	TRBJ1-1	CGTGNSMNTEAFF	TGTGGGACAGGTAATTCTATGAACACTGAAGCTTTCTTT
-	-	TRBV13	TRBJ1-2	CASSLVQGQGYTF	TGTGCCAGCAGCTTAGTGCAGGGACAAGGCTACACCTTC
few	TRBD1	TRBV6-4	TRBJ1-1	CASKQGGSWSTEAFF	TGTGCCAGCAAACAAGGGGGCTCATGGAGTACTGAAGCTTTCTTT
-	-	TRBV19	TRBJ2-5	CASSIDRNGEETQYF	TGTGCCAGTAGTATAGATCGTAACGGAGAAGAGACCCAGTACTTC
-	-	TRBV28	TRBJ1-5	CASSLTGIVQPQHF	TGTGCCAGCAGTTTGACAGGCATTGTCCAGCCCCAGCATTTT
-	TRBD1	TRBV6-1	TRBJ1-1	CASSGGQGALLNTEAFF	TGTGCCAGCAGTGGCGGTCAGGGGGCCCTTTTGAACACTGAAGCTTTCTTT
once	TRBD1	TRBV3-1/TRBV3-2	TRBJ1-2	CASSYRGDGYTF	TGTGCCAGCAGTTACAGGGGAGATGGCTACACCTTC
-	-	TRBV5-1	TRBJ2-5	CASSFTGPTGETQYF	TGCGCCAGCAGCTTTACAGGGCCCACCGGGGAGACCCAGTACTTC
-	TRBD1	TRBV10-3	TRBJ2-2	CAISEGQGGNTGELFF	TGTGCCATCAGTGAGGGACAGGGGGGGAACACCGGGGAGCTGTTTTTT
-	-	TRBV18	TRBJ2-7	CASSPSGSYEQYF	TGTGCCAGCTCACCGTCAGGGTCCTACGAGCAGTACTTC
-	TRBD1	TRBV3-1/TRBV3-2	TRBJ1-1	CASSRTGGTEAFF	TGTGCCAGCAGCCGCACAGGGGGCACTGAAGCTTTCTTT
-	TRBD1	TRBV10-1	TRBJ2-2	CASSDSRDRGRAGELFF	TGCGCCAGCAGTGATAGCCGGGACAGGGGACGAGCCGGGGAGCTGTTTTTT
-	TRBD1	TRBV18	TRBJ1-1	CASSRGTGGTEAFF	TGTGCCAGCTCACGGGGGACAGGGGGAACTGAAGCTTTCTTT
-	-	TRBV5-1	TRBJ1-2	CASSLAETGVPYGYTF	TGCGCCAGCAGCTTGGCCGAGACAGGAGTCCCCTATGGCTACACCTTC
few	-	TRBV3-1/TRBV3-2	TRBJ1-6	CASSPYRGHSPLHF	TGTGCCAGCAGCCCTTACCGGGGTCATTCACCCCTCCACTTT
-	-	TRBV28	TRBJ1-1	CASTPEWLNTEAFF	TGTGCCAGCACCCCGGAGTGGCTGAACACTGAAGCTTTCTTT
-	-	TRBV27	TRBJ2-5	CASRLGGQETQYF	TGTGCCAGCAGATTAGGGGGGCAAGAGACCCAGTACTTC
once	-	TRBV2	TRBJ2-2	CASSERDHTGELFF	TGTGCCAGCAGTGAGCGGGATCACACCGGGGAGCTGTTTTTT
-	-	TRBV5-6	TRBJ1-2	CASSSPYRVGYGYTF	TGTGCCAGCAGCAGCCCCTACAGGGTTGGCTATGGCTACACCTTC
-	TRBD1	TRBV29-1	TRBJ2-7	CSVEGGQGASEQYF	TGCAGCGTTGAAGGAGGGCAGGGGGCTAGTGAGCAGTACTTC
-	-	TRBV4-1	TRBJ2-2	CASSQQGHKNTGELFF	TGCGCCAGCAGCCAACAGGGACATAAGAACACCGGGGAGCTGTTTTTT
-	-	TRBV6-5	TRBJ1-6	CASSIQGFGSPLHF	TGTGCCAGCAGCATACAGGGATTTGGCTCACCCCTCCACTTT
-	TRBD2	TRBV5-6	TRBJ2-1	CASRPSGGHYNEQFF	TGTGCCAGCAGACCTAGCGGGGGGCACTACAATGAGCAGTTCTTC
-	-	TRBV7-2	TRBJ1-1	CASSSFRQSTAEAFF	TGTGCCAGCAGCTCTTTCAGACAGAGCACCGCTGAAGCTTTCTTT
-	-	TRBV7-8	TRBJ2-5	CASSTRSEQETQYF	TGTGCCAGCAGCACGCGTTCTGAACAAGAGACCCAGTACTTC
-	TRBD2	TRBV3-1/TRBV3-2	TRBJ2-3	CASSQAGGGLADTQYF	TGTGCCAGCAGCCAAGCCGGGGGGGGCCTGGCAGATACGCAGTATTTT
-	-	TRBV2	TRBJ2-3	CASSETGVTDTQYF	TGTGCCAGCAGTGAAACAGGAGTCACAGATACGCAGTATTTT
-	TRBD2	TRBV25-1	TRBJ2-7	CASSSGDYEQYF	TGTGCCAGCAGTAGCGGGGACTACGAGCAGTACTTC
once	-	TRBV5-4	TRBJ1-2	CASSHPDSLGKGYTF	TGTGCCAGCAGCCACCCGGACAGCCTGGGGAAGGGCTACACCTTC
-	-	TRBV5-1	TRBJ1-1	CASSLATANTEAFF	TGCGCCAGCAGCTTGGCCACAGCGAACACTGAAGCTTTCTTT
-	TRBD1	TRBV18	TRBJ1-2	CASSRVDRGVGYTF	TGTGCCAGCTCACGCGTGGACAGGGGCGTTGGCTACACCTTC
-	TRBD1	TRBV12-3/TRBV12-4	TRBJ1-2	CASSPGGHGYTF	TGTGCCAGCAGCCCAGGGGGACATGGCTACACCTTC
-	TRBD2	TRBV10-3	TRBJ2-2	CATGTSGGTNTGELFF	TGTGCCACCGGGACTAGCGGGGGGACGAACACCGGGGAGCTGTTTTTT
-	TRBD1	TRBV6-2/TRBV6-3	TRBJ2-1	CASSDGQGRNEQFF	TGTGCCAGCAGTGATGGACAGGGGAGGAATGAGCAGTTCTTC
-	-	TRBV28	TRBJ1-2	CASSLFELNYGYTF	TGTGCCAGCAGTTTATTTGAGCTTAACTATGGCTACACCTTC
-	TRBD1	TRBV2	TRBJ2-7	CASSRQGTGEQYF	TGTGCCAGCAGTAGACAGGGTACGGGGGAGCAGTACTTC
-	-	TRBV2	TRBJ1-1	CASSETGNTEAFF	TGTGCCAGCAGTGAGACAGGGAACACTGAAGCTTTCTTT
-	TRBD2	TRBV5-1	TRBJ2-3	CASSLPGGRTDTQYF	TGCGCCAGCAGCTTGCCGGGGGGGCGCACAGATACGCAGTATTTT
-	-	TRBV2	TRBJ1-5	CASSEGLGQGSNQPQHF	TGTGCCAGCAGTGAGGGGCTGGGACAAGGTAGCAATCAGCCCCAGCATTTT
-	-	TRBV28	TRBJ1-5	CATDRGRIVNQPQHF	TGTGCCACCGATAGAGGGCGGATAGTCAATCAGCCCCAGCATTTT
-	-	TRBV4-1	TRBJ1-4	CASSRWANENLFF	TGCGCCAGCAGTCGTTGGGCGAATGAAAACCTGTTTTTT
-	-	TRBV3-1/TRBV3-2	TRBJ2-5	CASSQGAGKRETQYF	TGTGCCAGCAGCCAAGGGGCGGGGAAGAGAGAGACCCAGTACTTC
-	-	TRBV11-2	TRBJ1-2	CASSLGAGPYGYTF	TGTGCCAGCAGCTTAGGGGCAGGGCCCTATGGCTACACCTTC
-	TRBD1	TRBV2	TRBJ2-2	CASSERAGGNTGELFF	TGTGCCAGCAGTGAAAGGGCAGGGGGAAACACCGGGGAGCTGTTTTTT
once	TRBD1	TRBV19	TRBJ1-6	CASNPDRGPSPLHF	TGTGCCAGTAACCCGGACAGGGGCCCTTCACCCCTCCACTTT
-	TRBD1	TRBV5-1	TRBJ2-7	CASRFGDRQTYEQYF	TGCGCCAGCAGGTTTGGGGACAGGCAAACCTACGAGCAGTACTTC
-	TRBD1	TRBV28	TRBJ1-5	CASTLGTGPGQPQHF	TGTGCCAGCACCCTCGGGACAGGTCCGGGTCAGCCCCAGCATTTT
-	TRBD1	TRBV5-5	TRBJ1-4	CASSKDREGKLFF	TGTGCCAGCAGCAAGGACAGGGAGGGAAAACTGTTTTTT
-	TRBD1	TRBV5-1	TRBJ1-1	CASKTGTGKGNTEAFF	TGCGCCAGTAAAACCGGGACAGGGAAAGGTAACACTGAAGCTTTCTTT
few	-	TRBV2	TRBJ1-1	CASTIQGNTEAFF	TGTGCCAGCACCATACAGGGGAACACTGAAGCTTTCTTT
-	-	TRBV15	TRBJ1-1	CATSRGPGNTEAFF	TGTGCCACCAGCAGAGGTCCAGGGAACACTGAAGCTTTCTTT